This T cell receptor (beta chain) stems from a study of cytomegalovirus exposure and HLA in healthy donors. V lost 2 bases and J 4 bases, leaving 13 bases between the germline ends. The V gene's germline CDR1 is GTSNPN and CDR2 SVGIG (reference sequence). The CDR3 has 14 residues. A note on this clone: What it binds is not known.

Study-level findings and limits: The only immune exposure information that was available was CMV serostatus. An analysis done earlier found most TCR beta V segments productive about 90% or about 30% of the time.

The PCR had 60 Vbeta and 13 Jbeta primers. Authors' processing steps: Roughly 11 million of the about 80 million unique TCR beta chains counted in a later analysis were shared. Repertoires were generated with immunoSEQ multiplex PCR, while TCRdb's copy carries only in-frame clones and drops some. V and J calls and clone size follow that table, whereas D and trimming were derived from the DNA. Seen here are some 89,000 clones, about two thirds observed once, and the top ten hold around 8.4%. Sequencing input: PBMCs. This rearrangement joins TRBV30 to TRBJ2-3, with D tentatively TRBD2 (6 bases). The TCR was taken from a man in his 60s in good health and CMV-seronegative. The CDR3 DNA sequence: TGTGCCTGGAGTCCTTCCCGGGACTCAGATACGCAGTATTTT. As protein: CAWSPSRDSDTQYF.